This TCR beta chain was observed in a study of blood T cell repertoires in COVID-19. About the research overall: Nucleic acid was either cDNA or gDNA, and it came from T cells, B-cell-depleted T cells, or PBMCs.

In the original processing: The authors estimated nucleated cell counts from reference gene primer amplification. Sequencing used immunoSEQ multiplex PCR; TCRdb keeps in-frame clones, though not all of them. V and J calls and clone size come straight from that table; D and trimming were deduced from the DNA. The sample holds under 500,000 clones, around 89% seen once. Unmatched junction bases numbered 13, after V lost 0 bases and J lost 3 bases. This CDR3 has 18 residues. The sample comprised peripheral blood. The sequence came from a woman in her 30s with acute or convalescent COVID-19. The gene calls are TRBV23-1 and TRBJ2-7, with 8 bases identical to TRBD2. TRBV23-1 is annotated as an ORF whose role is uncertain. CDR3 in DNA: TGCGCCAGCAGTCAATCCCACCGGGGGGGCCGAGCAGTCTACGAGCAGTACTTC. It is translated as CASSQSHRGGRAVYEQYF.